Listed here are 15 T cell receptor beta chains from one sample, sequenced in a study of T cell repertoires in cytomegalovirus infection. MiXCR was run by TCRdb on the reads, yielding one entry per CDR3 protein. The sample has more than 400,000 distinct CDR3 sequences; less than 30% are singletons. The sample comprised PBMCs. The receptors derive from a human donor in good health (CMV status not recorded). Some clones in this sample may be carry-over from other donors' samples.

This clonotype was observed at least ten times. For the CDR3, the DNA is TGTGCCAGCAGCTTCCCCAGAATGGGACGGGGGAACACTGAAGCTTTCTTT. Protein product: CASSFPRMGRGNTEAFF. The chain employs TRBV7-2 and TRBJ1-1, with D perhaps TRBD1 (5 bases). There are 17 residues in the CDR3. V was cut by 3 bases and J by 1 base, with 18 bases left in between. Germline CDR1 and CDR2: SGHTA and FQGNSA.

This clonotype was seen more than once but under ten times. The chain is built from TRBV4-3 and TRBJ2-7, with 11 bases identical to TRBD2. The germline V gene has CDR1 LGHNA and CDR2 YSLEER. V dropped 0 bases and J dropped 7; count of bases not matched to a gene: 17. The CDR3 length is 19 residues. CDR3: CASSQDEGSGRAGPPEQYV. CDR3 bases: TGCGCCAGCAGCCAAGATGAGGGTAGCGGGAGGGCGGGCCCTCCGGAGCAGTACGTC.

V is TRBV7-2 and J is TRBJ2-3; D unresolved. Germline assignment: CDR1 SGHTA and CDR2 FQGNSA. V lost 2 bases, J lost 5 bases, and 8 bases lay in between. This CDR3 comprises 13 residues. CDR3 sequence: CASSLTRGDTQYF. In DNA, the CDR3 is TGTGCCAGCAGCTTAACGCGTGGAGATACGCAGTATTTT.

The chain couples TRBV20-1 to TRBJ2-1; TRBD2 aligns across 10 bases. The CDR3 runs to 15 residues. CDR1 and CDR2 (germline): DFQATT, SNEGSKA (reference sequence). The V gene end was trimmed by 3 bases and the J gene end by 5 bases; junction bases not matched to a gene: 7. The DNA for the CDR3 is TGCAGTGCTAGGAGGACTAGCGGAGCACACAATGAGCAGTTCTTC. Protein product: CSARRTSGAHNEQFF.

The chain uses TRBV7-2 and TRBJ1-2, with D tentatively TRBD1 (6 bases). This CDR3 has 15 residues. Germline CDR1 is SGHTA and CDR2 is FQGNSA. V shed 1 base and J shed 7 bases, with 16 bases lying between them. CDR3 DNA sequence: TGTGCCAGCAGCTTAGTTGTGGGGGCGGGATTTGGCTACACCTTC. Encoded protein: CASSLVVGAGFGYTF.

The chain employs TRBV15 and TRBJ2-2, with TRBD2 matching 9 bases. From germline, CDR1 is LNHNV and CDR2 YYDKDF (reference sequence). J was trimmed by 6 bases and V by 3 bases; bases with no gene match: 5. The CDR3 sequence is 15 residues long. CDR3 DNA sequence: TGTGCCACCAGCAGTCACTTAGCGGGAGCCGGGGAGCTGTTTTTT. It codes for CATSSHLAGAGELFF.

V and J are TRBV19 and TRBJ1-5; D may be TRBD1 (5 bases). V was shortened by 9 bases and J by 0 bases, with 12 bases between the two germline ends. The CDR3 spans 14 residues. Germline values: CDR1 LNHDA, CDR2 SQIVND (reference sequence). CDR3 residues: CASLQDYSNQPQHF. The CDR3 DNA is TGTGCCAGCCTACAGGATTATAGCAATCAGCCCCAGCATTTT. The full variable domain, with the rest looked up from reference TRBV19 and TRBJ1-5, is DGGITQSPKYLFRKEGQNVTLSCEQNLNHDAMYWYRQDPGQGLRLIYYSQIVNDFQKGDIAEGYSVSREKKESFPLTVTSAQKNPTAFYLCASLQDYSNQPQHFGDGTRLSIL.

The chain combines TRBV14 with TRBJ2-7; D is ambiguous. V lost 6 bases and J lost 7, with 16 bases in between. Germline V gives CDR1 SGHDN, CDR2 FVKESK. This CDR3 contains 13 residues. CDR3 region: CASSFLGLGEQYF. CDR3 DNA sequence: TGTGCCAGCAGTTTCTTAGGGTTGGGGGAGCAGTACTTC. Variable domain in full (rest from reference TRBV14 and TRBJ2-7): EAGVTQFPSHSVIEKGQTVTLRCDPISGHDNLYWYRRVMGKEIKFLLHFVKESKQDESGMPNNRFLAERTGGTYSTLKVQPAELEDSGVYFCASSFLGLGEQYFGPGTRLTVT.

The CDR3 sequence: CASSLESTDYGYTF. The CDR3 DNA reads as TGTGCCAGCAGCTTAGAATCCACGGACTATGGCTACACCTTC. The chain couples TRBV11-2 to TRBJ1-2; D is unresolved. The germline V gene encodes CDR1 SGHAT and CDR2 FQNNGV. The CDR3 runs to 14 residues. The V end was cut by 0 bases, the J end by 3 bases, with 8 bases between. Full variable domain (remainder filled in from reference TRBV11-2 and TRBJ1-2): EAGVAQSPRYKIIEKRQSVAFWCNPISGHATLYWYQQILGQGPKLLIQFQNNGVVDDSQLPKDRFSAERLKGVDSTLKIQPAKLEDSAVYLCASSLESTDYGYTFGSGTRLTVV.

The V gene is TRBV20-1, the J gene TRBJ2-1; weak D call: TRBD2 (5 bases). Germline V lookup: CDR1 DFQATT, CDR2 SNEGSKA (reference sequence). Trimming took 6 bases from V and 2 from J, leaving 14 bases between them. CDR3 length: 14 amino acids. Here the CDR3 reads CSARWTGAYNEQFF. In DNA, the CDR3 is TGCAGTGCGAGGTGGACTGGGGCCTACAATGAGCAGTTCTTC.

This clonotype was observed a handful of times. The V call is TRBV6-2 or TRBV6-3, the J call TRBJ2-1, with D possibly being TRBD2 (5 bases). Trimming pared 8 bases from V and 1 base from J, leaving 6 bases between. The germline V gene has CDR1 MNHEY and CDR2 SVGEGT. The CDR3 loop spans 12 amino acids. The CDR3 DNA follows: TGTGCCAGCCGGACTTCCTACAATGAGCAGTTCTTC. It yields the protein CASRTSYNEQFF.

The gene calls are TRBV6-2 or TRBV6-3 and TRBJ1-4; unclear D gene. The CDR3 extends over 15 amino acids. V dropped 6 bases and J dropped 7 bases, with 18 bases sitting between them. Germline V lookup: CDR1 MNHEY, CDR2 SVGEGT. The CDR3 is CASSPPGRQREKLFF. The CDR3 DNA sequence: TGTGCCAGCAGCCCCCCTGGGAGGCAACGTGAAAAACTGTTTTTT.

The CDR3 bases are TGTGCCAGCAGCTTGGAGGCGGGAGCCACCCATGAGCAGTTCTTC. This sequence encodes CASSLEAGATHEQFF. This chain connects TRBV5-4 to TRBJ2-1; 7 bases fit TRBD2. The germline V gene has CDR1 SGHNT and CDR2 YYREEE (reference sequence). This CDR3 contains 15 residues. J was trimmed by 8 bases and V by 0 bases; bases with no gene match: 8.

This clonotype was picked up a small number of times. The CDR3 loop is CASTPGGATNTEAFF. The CDR3 coding sequence is TGTGCCAGCACCCCGGGTGGTGCTACGAACACTGAAGCTTTCTTT. The V call is TRBV6-2 or TRBV6-3, the J call TRBJ1-1; no definite D call. This CDR3 has 15 amino acids. Germline lookup yields CDR1 MNHEY and CDR2 SVGEGT. V dropped 7 bases and J dropped 1 base, with 16 bases sitting between them.

This clonotype was detected many times. CDR3 coding DNA: TGTGCCAGCAGCTCACAGGGTACCGGGGCCAACGTCCTGACTTTC. It translates to CASSSQGTGANVLTF. The gene calls are TRBV7-8 and TRBJ2-6, with D perhaps matching TRBD1 (6 bases). The CDR3 totals 15 residues. The V and J ends lost 4 bases and 4 bases respectively, with 11 bases between them. CDR1 is SGHVS and CDR2 is FQNEAQ in the germline V gene.